The entry that follows covers one TCR beta chain sequence. Its antigen is unidentified. The input was about 500 ng total RNA; TCR beta cDNA was made from it with a constant-region primer. Slightly modified ARM-PCR, run as three nested multiplex PCR rounds, produced the TCR beta libraries. Both of the initial two PCR rounds ran for roughly 11 cycles and employed TRBV1-TRBV30 forward primers alongside a C-beta reverse primer. TCRdb recomputed calls from the multiplex PCR reads with MiXCR, one row per CDR3 protein. Of just under 95,000 distinct CDR3 sequences listed, approximately 68% are singletons. The study co-extracted DNA and RNA from around 20-30 mg of unsorted bulk tissue. Surgical resection treated primary liver carcinoma in the patients. These data originate in a study of tumor-infiltrating lymphocytes in primary liver carcinoma. General study points: Tumor-adjacent and tumor-blood pairs displayed less overlap than did pairs of tumor regions.

CDR1 is SQVTM, CDR2 ANQGSEA, per germline. The CDR3 spans 11 residues. This sequence was found in a middle-aged man with primary liver carcinoma and hepatitis B virus infection. The material sequenced was tumor-adjacent normal liver tissue. This rearrangement joins TRBV29-1 to TRBJ2-1; TRBD1 might be the D (6 bases). The DNA matches TRBJ2-7 better at its end, which makes the J call doubtful. The DNA of the CDR3 is TGCAGCGCAGGGGTTGCGGGCGAGCAGTACTTC. Its protein product is CSAGVAGEQYF.